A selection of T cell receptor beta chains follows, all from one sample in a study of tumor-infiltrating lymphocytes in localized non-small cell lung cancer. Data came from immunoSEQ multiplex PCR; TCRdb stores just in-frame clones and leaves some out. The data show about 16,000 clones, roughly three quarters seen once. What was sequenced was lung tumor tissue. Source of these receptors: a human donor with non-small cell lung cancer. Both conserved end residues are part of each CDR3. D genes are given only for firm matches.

CDR3: CASSLGTSGGADTQYF
V: TRBV5-1
D: TRBD2

CDR3: CASSVSSEGWNEQFF
V: TRBV9
D: -

CDR3: CASSLDAGLRETQYF
V: TRBV5-6
D: TRBD2

CDR3: CASSLNGETQYF
V: TRBV5-1
D: -

CDR3: CASSLWGRTAGSAEAFF
V: TRBV5-6
D: -

CDR3: CASSNGVNQPQHF
V: TRBV7-2
D: -

CDR3: CASSSPPGTYGYTF
V: TRBV28
D: -

CDR3: CAISERRTLIDNQPQHF
V: TRBV10-3
D: -

CDR3: CASSLLGGAGETQYF
V: TRBV14
D: -

CDR3: CASSRDVSDYGYTF
V: TRBV5-6
D: -

CDR3: CASRDREVFSYGYTF
V: TRBV28
D: TRBD1

CDR3: CASSLGGRGLRETQYF
V: TRBV5-6
D: -

CDR3: CASSIDPLTGQYF
V: TRBV19
D: -

CDR3: CASSLDSRDEKLFF
V: TRBV5-4
D: -

CDR3: CASSQQGQGEAFF
V: TRBV4-2
D: TRBD1

CDR3: CASSLDRVVQYF
V: TRBV5-5
D: -

CDR3: CASSQNPGLTTGELFF
V: TRBV4-1
D: -

CDR3: CASSSTGTDTQYF
V: TRBV7-9
D: -

CDR3: CASGDSYEQYF
V: TRBV28
D: -

CDR3: CASSEATGQGSYEQYF
V: TRBV6-1
D: TRBD1

CDR3: CASSSGLLRPQHF
V: TRBV5-6
D: -

CDR3: CASSDRNPFYGYTF
V: TRBV19
D: -

CDR3: CAIAGTGSSYNEQFF
V: TRBV10-3
D: TRBD1

CDR3: CASSPSSGRADEQFF
V: TRBV9
D: TRBD2

CDR3: CASSIEHANTEAFF
V: TRBV19
D: -

CDR3: CASSLDLAGVRTDTQYF
V: TRBV5-5
D: TRBD2

CDR3: CASSRRDRDQETQYF
V: TRBV27
D: TRBD1

CDR3: CASRRSPPGLYEQYF
V: TRBV21-1
D: -

CDR3: CAISAGNQASEQYF
V: TRBV10-3
D: -

CDR3: CASRQGIGNYEQYF
V: TRBV10-2
D: -

CDR3: CASSLVWDRSYEQYF
V: TRBV5-5
D: -

CDR3: CASSPPSRDAYGYTF
V: TRBV7-9
D: -

CDR3: CASSSNKLQGRGTDTQYF
V: TRBV19
D: -

CDR3: CASSQGSGGRLETQYF
V: TRBV18
D: -

CDR3: CASRLGNGGQETQYF
V: TRBV12-5
D: -

CDR3: CASETGFKNIQYF
V: TRBV6-1
D: TRBD1

CDR3: CASSPGDRWSGNTIYF
V: TRBV27
D: TRBD1

CDR3: CASSVRDRRLPNEKLFF
V: TRBV11-2
D: TRBD1

CDR3: CASSQTEDRDLNEQFF
V: TRBV7-9
D: TRBD1

CDR3: CARGSEGYTF
V: TRBV12-2
D: -

CDR3: CASSLRGGREWVRQETQYF
V: TRBV11-2
D: TRBD2

CDR3: CASSLNGGRAGRSYNEQFF
V: TRBV7-3
D: TRBD2

CDR3: CASRKMGDSPKETQYF
V: TRBV7-9
D: -

CDR3: CASSLDGQGFGGYTF
V: TRBV7-2
D: TRBD1